This TCR beta chain was observed in a study of identical twins. Overall study results and limits: Out-of-frame alpha sequences common to twins exhibited a surplus of low generation probability. Cord blood beta clonotypes present at high abundance carried fewer insertions; no such pattern appeared in memory repertoires.

This clonotype was seen a few times. Its antigen is not known. A template switching step contributed a universal primer site, while unique molecular identifiers were present in the cDNA. TCRdb analysed the 5' RACE reads with MiXCR anew, one entry per CDR3 protein. The table records under 1 million distinct CDR3 sequences, 12% of them present only once. V was pared by 0 bases and J by 3 bases, with 15 bases between. Per the germline V gene, CDR1 is LGHDT and CDR2 is YNNKEL (reference sequence). The CDR3 has 16 residues. This same sample was also taken into another study, of yellow fever vaccine responses in identical twins.

The chain joins TRBV3-1 to TRBJ2-7, with D perhaps matching TRBD2 (6 bases). The material sequenced was PBMCs. This sequence originates from a woman aged 18-29 years in good health. In DNA form, the CDR3 reads TGTGCCAGCAGCCAAGATCGGCCACTAGCAGTCTACGAGCAGTACTTC. Translation gives CASSQDRPLAVYEQYF.